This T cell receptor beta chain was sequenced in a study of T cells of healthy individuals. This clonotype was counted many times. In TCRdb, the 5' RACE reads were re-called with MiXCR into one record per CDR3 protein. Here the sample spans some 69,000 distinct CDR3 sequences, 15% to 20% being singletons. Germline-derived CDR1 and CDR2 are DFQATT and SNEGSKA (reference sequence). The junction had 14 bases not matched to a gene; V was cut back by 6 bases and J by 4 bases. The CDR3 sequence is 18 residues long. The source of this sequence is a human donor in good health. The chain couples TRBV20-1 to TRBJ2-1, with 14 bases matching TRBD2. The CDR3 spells CSALSGTSGGPFYNEQFF. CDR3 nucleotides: TGCAGTGCCCTCTCCGGGACTAGCGGGGGCCCTTTTTACAATGAGCAGTTCTTC.